This T cell receptor (beta chain) was identified in a study of post-analysis software for immune sequencing data. At the level of the study: Recorded disease courses covered relapsing-remitting, secondary progressive and progressive-relapsing multiple sclerosis. Some patients had no subtype annotation.

Each TCR beta cDNA library carried unique molecular identifiers. TCRdb used MiXCR to reprocess the PCR reads, holding one entry per CDR3 protein. The sample has around 770,000 distinct CDR3 sequences; 40% to 55% are singletons. Turning to this clonotype: What it binds is unknown.

The CDR3 is 17 residues long. Germline-derived CDR1 and CDR2 are SEHNR and FQNEAQ (reference sequence). V was clipped by 5 bases and J by 4 bases; unmatched bases: 15. Whole-study results and caveats: People with multiple sclerosis had a significantly lower normalized Chao1 diversity than controls did. Under F measure analysis, samples from one preparation batch co-clustered strongly. A handful of TRBV segments were significantly more frequent in patients than in controls. TRBV5-6, TRBV5-1 and TRBV20-1 were among these segments.

Sequencing was done on a sample of blood. The receptor was derived from a girl between 5 and 17 years old with multiple sclerosis. The chain couples TRBV7-9 to TRBJ2-5, with 8 bases identical to TRBD1. CDR3 nucleotides: TGTGCCAGCAGCAGACAGGGGCCCCGTGAATTGCGAGAGACCCAGTACTTC. As protein: CASSRQGPRELRETQYF.